The T cell receptor (beta chain) under discussion was sequenced for a study of T cell changes during pregnancy in multiple sclerosis. Trimming at V came to 4 bases and at J to 0 bases, leaving 13 bases not matched to a gene. Germline CDR1 and CDR2: MGHRA and YSYEKL. The CDR3 contains 18 residues. Profiling relied on immunoSEQ multiplex PCR, and the TCRdb table lists in-frame clones only, not all of them. The sample consists of approximately 100,000 clones, around 90% of them appearing once. The source is a female donor with multiple sclerosis, enrolled in a pregnancy study. This specimen consisted of peripheral blood, obtained before pregnancy. This sequence joins TRBV4-1 and TRBJ2-3; TRBD2 matches at 7 bases. CDR3 coding DNA: TGCGCCAGCAGCCTCACGATGGTTGCTAGCGGTAGCACAGATACGCAGTATTTT. It specifies CASSLTMVASGSTDTQYF.